These 7 T cell receptor beta chains were all obtained from the same sample, sequenced in a study of CD8 T cells in Susac syndrome. Random hexamers were used to reverse transcribe an amount of roughly 0.5 to 1 ug RNA. MiXCR, run by TCRdb on the immunoSEQ multiplex PCR reads, gives a single entry per CDR3 protein. Among 120,000 or so distinct CDR3 sequences, 85% to 95% were seen once, and the ten largest hold approximately 0.089%. Sequenced material: CD4+ T cells from PBMCs. The receptors here all came from a human donor in good health.

The genes are TRBV6-5 and TRBJ2-7; 8 bases map to TRBD1. The CDR3 runs 13 residues. The germline V gene encodes CDR1 MNHEY and CDR2 SVGAGI. The trim removed 4 bases at V and 7 bases at J, leaving 6 bases unmatched. The DNA for the CDR3 is TGTGCCAGCAGTTTGGGCCAGGGGGCAGAGCAGTACTTC. It is translated as CASSLGQGAEQYF.

The gene calls are TRBV9 and TRBJ1-1; D gene ambiguous. The CDR3 spans 14 residues. Germline CDR1 reads SGDLS; CDR2 reads YYNGEE. The V gene lost 4 bases and the J gene lost 5 bases, with 15 bases spanning the gap. The CDR3 reads CASSTSKGETEAFF. In DNA form, the CDR3 reads TGTGCCAGCAGCACCTCTAAAGGTGAGACTGAAGCTTTCTTT.

The chain employs TRBV27 and TRBJ2-7; D is perhaps TRBD2 (6 bases). Trimming pared 4 bases from V and 0 bases from J, leaving 19 bases between. The germline CDR1 and CDR2 sequences are MNHEY and SMNVEV (reference sequence). This CDR3 contains 17 residues. The CDR3 loop reads CASSSTFSSVRSYEQYF. The CDR3 nucleotides are TGTGCCAGCAGTTCAACTTTTTCTAGCGTTCGCTCCTACGAGCAGTACTTC.

The chain employs TRBV12-3 or TRBV12-4 and TRBJ2-5, with 10 bases matching TRBD1. This CDR3 spans 15 amino acids. The V and J ends lost 6 bases and 4 bases, in that order; junction bases with no gene match: 8. The CDR3 is CASSPGTGERETQYF. The DNA of the CDR3 is TGTGCCAGCAGCCCCGGGACAGGGGAGCGAGAGACCCAGTACTTC.

This clonotype was counted only a few times. The J gene is TRBJ2-7, the V gene TRBV2; D uncertain. The germline V and J ends were trimmed by 6 bases and 2 bases, with 5 bases remaining between them. Germline V gene lookup returns CDR1 SNHLY and CDR2 FYNNEI. This CDR3 spans 11 amino acids. The CDR3 loop reads CASRGTYEQYF. For the CDR3, the DNA is TGTGCCAGCAGGGGCACCTACGAGCAGTACTTC.

V usage is TRBV5-1 and J usage is TRBJ1-1; no definite D call. Per the germline V gene, CDR1 is SGHRS and CDR2 is YFSETQ. V was clipped by 3 bases and J by 3 bases, with 9 bases between them. This CDR3 is 13 amino acids long. The CDR3 DNA is TGCGCCAGCAGCTACAGATCGGACACTGAAGCTTTCTTT. Protein product: CASSYRSDTEAFF.

Regarding this clonotype: One end of the junction fails to match germline, which may point to a read error. This rearrangement joins TRBV7-7 to TRBJ2-3; D gene ambiguous. The CDR3 covers 14 residues. Germline V gene lookup returns CDR1 SSHAT and CDR2 FNYEAQ (reference sequence). The CDR3 reads CASSSTASTDTQYF. The CDR3 region has the DNA TGTGCTAGCAGCTCCACCGCAAGCACAGATACGCAGTATTTT.